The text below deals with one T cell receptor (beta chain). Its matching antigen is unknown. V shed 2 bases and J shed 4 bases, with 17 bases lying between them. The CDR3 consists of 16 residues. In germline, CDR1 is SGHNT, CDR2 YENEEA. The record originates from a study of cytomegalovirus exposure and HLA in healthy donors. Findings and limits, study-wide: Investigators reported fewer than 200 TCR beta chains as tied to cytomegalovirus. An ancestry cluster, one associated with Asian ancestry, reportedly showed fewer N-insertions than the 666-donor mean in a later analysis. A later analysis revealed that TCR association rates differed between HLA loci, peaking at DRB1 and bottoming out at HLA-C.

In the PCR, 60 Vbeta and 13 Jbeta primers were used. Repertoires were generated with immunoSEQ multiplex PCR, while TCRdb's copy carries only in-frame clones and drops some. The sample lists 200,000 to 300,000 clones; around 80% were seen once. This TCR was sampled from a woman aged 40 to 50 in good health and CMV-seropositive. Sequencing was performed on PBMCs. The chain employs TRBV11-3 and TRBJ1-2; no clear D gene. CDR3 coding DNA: TGTGCCAGCAGCTTATCCTCACTGGCAGGCTTCTATGGCTACACCTTC. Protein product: CASSLSSLAGFYGYTF.